This TCR beta chain comes out of a study of CD4+ T cells in melanoma. Germline CDR1 reads KGHSH; CDR2 reads LQKENI. Germline trimming cut 3 bases from V and 2 bases from J; bases unmatched to any gene: 4. The CDR3 sequence is 14 residues long. Broader study findings: Neoantigen-specific CD4+ T cells in melanoma reportedly had diverse differentiation states. A reported correlation linked neoantigen-specific CD4+ T cells to CD8+, macrophage and B cell function.

As to this clone: Its cognate antigen is unknown. The same CDR3 can be traced to other DNA sequences in this sample.

Assay used: immunoSEQ multiplex PCR; TCRdb lists only in-frame clones, some missing. The table records 50,000 to 60,000 clones, about 70% of them present only once. The material sequenced was tumor tissue. This TCR was recovered from a human donor with melanoma. This sequence joins TRBV18 and TRBJ2-7, with 7 bases identical to TRBD1. The CDR3 protein is CASSPRQGTYEQYF. The CDR3 nucleotides are TGTGCCAGCTCACCCCGACAGGGTACCTACGAGCAGTACTTC.